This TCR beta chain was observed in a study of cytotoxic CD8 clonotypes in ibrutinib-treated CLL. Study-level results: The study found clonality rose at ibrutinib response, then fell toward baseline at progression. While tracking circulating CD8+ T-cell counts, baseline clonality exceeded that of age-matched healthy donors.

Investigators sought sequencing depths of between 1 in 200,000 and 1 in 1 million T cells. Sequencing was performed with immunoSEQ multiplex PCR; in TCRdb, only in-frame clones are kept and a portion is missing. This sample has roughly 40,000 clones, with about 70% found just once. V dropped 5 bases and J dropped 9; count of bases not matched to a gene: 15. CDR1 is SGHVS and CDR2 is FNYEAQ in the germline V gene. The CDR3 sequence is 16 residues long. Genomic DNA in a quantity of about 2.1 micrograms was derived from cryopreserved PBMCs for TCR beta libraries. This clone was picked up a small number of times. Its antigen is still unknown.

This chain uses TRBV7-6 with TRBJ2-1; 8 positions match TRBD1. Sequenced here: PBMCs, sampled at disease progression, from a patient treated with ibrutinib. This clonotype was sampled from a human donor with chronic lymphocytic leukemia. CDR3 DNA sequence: TGTGCCAGCAGCCGAAACCGGGACAGGATTCCCCCTGAGCAGTTCTTC. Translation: CASSRNRDRIPPEQFF.